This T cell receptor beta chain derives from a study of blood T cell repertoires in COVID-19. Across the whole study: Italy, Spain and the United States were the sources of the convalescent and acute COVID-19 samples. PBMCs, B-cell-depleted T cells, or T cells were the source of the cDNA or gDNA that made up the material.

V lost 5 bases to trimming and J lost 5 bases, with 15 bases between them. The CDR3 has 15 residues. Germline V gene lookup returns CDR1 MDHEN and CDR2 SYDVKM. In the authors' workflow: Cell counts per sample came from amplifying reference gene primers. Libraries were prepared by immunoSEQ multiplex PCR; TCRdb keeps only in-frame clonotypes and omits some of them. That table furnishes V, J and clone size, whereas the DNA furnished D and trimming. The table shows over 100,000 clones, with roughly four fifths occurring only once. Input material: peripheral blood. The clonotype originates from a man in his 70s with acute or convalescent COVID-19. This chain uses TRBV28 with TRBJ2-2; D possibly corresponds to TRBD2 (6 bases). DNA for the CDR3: TGTGCCAGCAGTGACGGGGGATTGGGGACCGGGGAGCTGTTTTTT. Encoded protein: CASSDGGLGTGELFF.